One sample yielded the 25 T cell receptor beta chains listed below, sequenced in a study of Graves' ophthalmopathy and Graves' hyperthyroidism. Amplified material comprised TCR beta CDR3 regions derived from RNA transcripts. Amplification began with first-round RT-PCR using HTBI primers, then second-round multiplex PCR was performed. From the multiplex PCR reads, TCRdb called clonotypes with MiXCR, one entry per CDR3 protein. The sample lists 650,000 to 800,000 distinct CDR3 sequences; just over 40% were seen once. Sample: peripheral blood. Receptor source: an adult man with Graves' ophthalmopathy.

In its sample, this clonotype was seen many times. The chain uses TRBV19 and TRBJ2-5; TRBD2 matches at 10 bases. The V and J ends lost 7 bases and 5 bases, in that order; junction bases with no gene match: 10. The CDR3 contains 15 residues. Germline CDR1 reads LNHDA; CDR2 reads SQIVND (reference sequence). CDR3 in DNA: TGTGCCAGTATAGGTACCGGGACTAGCGATGAGACCCAGTACTTC. Translated: CASIGTGTSDETQYF.

For this clonotype: A read error may be the cause here, since a much bigger clone is one base away. This chain connects TRBV5-1 to TRBJ2-7, with D possibly being TRBD1 (6 bases). Per germline, CDR1 SGHRS and CDR2 YFSETQ. This CDR3 has 15 amino acids. CDR3 DNA sequence: TGCGCCAGCAGCTCCTACGGGACACCCTCCTACGGGCAGTACTTC. Translated, it gives CASSSYGTPSYGQYF.

This clonotype was counted at least ten times. The genes are TRBV12-3 or TRBV12-4 and TRBJ1-1; the D is unclear. The CDR3 contains 11 residues. The V end lost 1 base, the J end lost 11 bases, and 8 bases lay between the germline ends. CDR3 sequence: CASSLEVGAFF. CDR3 nucleotides: TGTGCCAGCAGTTTAGAGGTTGGGGCTTTCTTT.

This clonotype was counted many times. The chain is built from TRBV6-5 and TRBJ1-2; unclear D gene. The ends were cut back, 4 bases at V and 9 bases at J, with 12 bases in the middle. Germline CDR1 reads MNHEY; CDR2 reads SVGAGI. The CDR3 runs 12 residues. The CDR3 sequence is CASSSVRGSYTF. The CDR3 DNA reads as TGTGCCAGCAGTTCAGTCCGGGGAAGCTACACCTTC.

This clonotype was counted at least ten times. The chain joins TRBV5-1 to TRBJ1-1, with D perhaps TRBD1 (5 bases). This CDR3 has 16 residues. Looked up from germline, CDR1 is SGHRS and CDR2 is YFSETQ. Trimming removed 3 bases at V and 0 bases at J, with 15 bases between. The CDR3 spells CASSWDPGRMNTEAFF. In DNA, the CDR3 is TGCGCCAGCAGCTGGGACCCGGGACGGATGAACACTGAAGCTTTCTTT. Filled out from reference TRBV5-1 and TRBJ1-1, the complete variable domain reads KAGVTQTPRYLIKTRGQQVTLSCSPISGHRSVSWYQQTPGQGLQFLFEYFSETQRNKGNFPGRFSGRQFSNSRSEMNVSTLELGDSALYLCASSWDPGRMNTEAFFGQGTRLTVV.

The genes are TRBV7-8 and TRBJ1-5, with 8 bases lining up with TRBD1. Unmatched junction bases numbered 7, after V lost 7 bases and J lost 2 bases. CDR1 and CDR2 (germline): SGHVS, FQNEAQ. The CDR3 runs to 15 residues. In DNA form, the CDR3 reads TGTGCCAGCACGAGGACAGGGATGGGCAATCAGCCCCAGCATTTT. Translating it yields CASTRTGMGNQPQHF.

The table lists this clonotype with a count of one. This may come from a read error, since a much larger clone is one base off. V usage is TRBV2 and J usage is TRBJ2-6; D not resolved. The germline CDR1 and CDR2 sequences are SNHLY and FYNNEI. The CDR3 contains 15 residues. The CDR3 coding sequence is TGTGCCATCAGTTACCTGAGATCTGGGGCCAACGTCCTGACTTTC. Its translation: CAISYLRSGANVLTF.

For this clonotype: This may stem from a read error, because a much larger clone lies one nucleotide away. The V and J genes are TRBV25-1 and TRBJ2-7; tentative D call: TRBD2 (5 bases). Trimming removed 6 bases from V and 0 bases from J, with 21 bases in between. CDR1 and CDR2 from the germline V gene are MGHDK and SYGVNS. The CDR3 runs 17 residues. CDR3 in amino acids: CASSVAATPEGSYEQYF. The CDR3 coding sequence is TGTGCCAGCAGCGTTGCAGCTACCCCAGAGGGCTCCTACGAGCAGTACTTC.

This clonotype was seen repeatedly, ten times or more. The V and J genes are TRBV10-3 and TRBJ2-7; TRBD1 matches at 8 bases. The CDR3 has 15 amino acids. The V segment lost 3 bases and the J segment 7 bases; nucleotides outside the gene matches: 11. Germline lookup yields CDR1 ENHRY and CDR2 SYGVKD. The CDR3 region has the DNA TGTGCCATCAGTGACGCGGACAGGGATACGGGAGAGCAGTACTTC. It specifies CAISDADRDTGEQYF.

This clonotype showed up many times. Here the CDR3 DNA reads TGTGCCAGTAGTTTGAGTGGGATGGAGCCCCAGCATTTT. Its translation: CASSLSGMEPQHF. V gene TRBV19 combines with J gene TRBJ1-5; D is unclear. Looked up from germline, CDR1 is LNHDA and CDR2 is SQIVND (reference sequence). This CDR3 has 13 residues. V was trimmed by 5 bases and J by 8 bases, leaving 13 bases between them.

The chain recombines TRBV19 with TRBJ2-3; the match to TRBD1 covers 7 bases. The germline V gene has CDR1 LNHDA and CDR2 SQIVND (reference sequence). There are 14 residues in the CDR3. Trimming took 1 base from V and 4 from J; bases not matched to a gene: 2. CDR3 loop: CASSIATGSDTQYF. CDR3 DNA: TGTGCCAGTAGTATAGCGACAGGGTCAGATACGCAGTATTTT.

As concerns this clonotype: It may be a read error: a sequence one base away is much more abundant. The rearrangement links TRBV7-8 to TRBJ1-2, with unresolved D. The CDR3 length is 13 residues. In germline, CDR1 is SGHVS, CDR2 FQNEAQ. V was shortened by 11 bases and J by 2 bases, with 15 bases between the two germline ends. This chain's CDR3 is CAGGVGSNYGYTF. CDR3 nucleotide sequence: TGTGCCGGCGGCGTGGGGTCGAACTATGGCTACACCTTC.

Many counts were recorded for this clonotype. The chain has TRBV7-8 and TRBJ1-4; tentative D call: TRBD1 (6 bases). The CDR3 runs 16 residues. Deletions cut 0 bases from V and 8 bases from J, with 16 bases between. Germline V gives CDR1 SGHVS, CDR2 FQNEAQ. CDR3 nucleotide sequence: TGTGCCAGCAGCTTAGCACCAGCGGGGGCCAGCGAAAAACTGTTTTTT. It codes for CASSLAPAGASEKLFF.

A remark on this clonotype: Relative to the germline gene, one junction end is altered; a read error may explain this. The chain uses TRBV5-1 and TRBJ2-3; 7 nucleotides match TRBD1. Per the germline V gene, CDR1 is SGHRS and CDR2 is YFSETQ. This CDR3 contains 15 residues. The CDR3 DNA is TGCGCCCGCAGCTTCCGAGGGGGCGCTGGAGATACGCAGTATTTT. Translating gives CARSFRGGAGDTQYF.

This clonotype occurred a few times. The V and J genes are TRBV14 and TRBJ2-5, with D perhaps assigned TRBD1 or TRBD2 (5 bases each). The V end was cut by 0 bases, the J end by 4 bases, with 12 bases between. The CDR3 totals 15 residues. Germline assignment: CDR1 SGHDN and CDR2 FVKESK. The CDR3 DNA is TGTGCCAGCAGCCAAGAGCGGATGAGGGGAGAGACCCAGTACTTC. It specifies CASSQERMRGETQYF. Combining the CDR3 with reference TRBV14 and TRBJ2-5 gives the whole variable domain EAGVTQFPSHSVIEKGQTVTLRCDPISGHDNLYWYRRVMGKEIKFLLHFVKESKQDESGMPNNRFLAERTGGTYSTLKVQPAELEDSGVYFCASSQERMRGETQYFGPGTRLLVL.

This clonotype was found a few times. The rearrangement uses TRBV5-1 and TRBJ2-5; 9 bases agree with TRBD2. The trim removed 1 base at V and 0 bases at J, leaving 7 bases unmatched. Germline V lookup: CDR1 SGHRS, CDR2 YFSETQ. The length of the CDR3 is 17 residues. The CDR3 reads CASSLSPSGINQETQYF. CDR3 DNA sequence: TGCGCCAGCAGCTTGTCCCCTAGCGGGATAAACCAAGAGACCCAGTACTTC.

The chain is built from TRBV9 and TRBJ2-7; 9 positions agree with TRBD1. The CDR3 runs to 16 residues. Trimming at V came to 4 bases and at J to 2 bases, leaving 10 bases not matched to a gene. Germline CDR1 and CDR2: SGDLS and YYNGEE. In DNA form, the CDR3 reads TGTGCCAGCAGCCTCCAAGACAGGGGGTCTCCCTACGAGCAGTACTTC. It specifies CASSLQDRGSPYEQYF.

The J gene is TRBJ2-3, the V gene TRBV7-2, with D possibly being TRBD1 or TRBD2 (5 bases each). Germline lookup yields CDR1 SGHTA and CDR2 FQGNSA. The CDR3 has 16 amino acids. Trimming pared 2 bases from V and 1 base from J, leaving 13 bases between. CDR3 protein: CASSLSRDPGTDTQYF. CDR3 in DNA: TGTGCCAGCAGCTTAAGCAGGGACCCGGGCACAGATACGCAGTATTTT.

The CDR3 loop reads CSVKSGATEAFF. The CDR3 coding sequence is TGCAGCGTCAAGTCGGGGGCCACTGAAGCTTTCTTT. The V call is TRBV29-1, the J call TRBJ1-1; the D gene is possibly TRBD1 (6 bases). The germline gives CDR1 SQVTM, CDR2 ANQGSEA. The CDR3 spans 12 residues. Trimming pared 6 bases from V and 4 bases from J, leaving 12 bases between.

The V call is TRBV7-3, the J call TRBJ2-3, with 8 bases aligning to TRBD1. Unmatched junction bases numbered 4, after V lost 4 bases and J lost 4 bases. Per germline, CDR1 SGHTA and CDR2 FQGTGA. The CDR3 covers 14 residues. This chain's CDR3 is CASSSGQGSDTQYF. CDR3 DNA sequence: TGTGCCAGCAGCTCTGGACAGGGTTCAGATACGCAGTATTTT.

V gene TRBV20-1 combines with J gene TRBJ2-5; 7 bases agree with TRBD1. V gave up 5 bases and J gave up 7 bases; unmatched junction bases: 16. Looked up from germline, CDR1 is DFQATT and CDR2 is SNEGSKA (reference sequence). This CDR3 comprises 15 residues. The CDR3 bases are TGCAGTGCTCATATTATGGATGGGCCAGGGGGGACCCAGTACTTC. As protein: CSAHIMDGPGGTQYF.

The chain recombines TRBV7-9 with TRBJ2-2, with 7 bases aligning to TRBD2. The CDR3 has 15 amino acids. After removal of 5 bases from V and 6 bases from J, the junction contained 9 bases not matched to a gene. Germline CDR1 is SEHNR and CDR2 is FQNEAQ (reference sequence). The CDR3 DNA reads TGTGCCAGCAGCCCAAGAGCGGGAAGAGCCGGGGAGCTGTTTTTT. It codes for CASSPRAGRAGELFF.

Turning to this clonotype: The junction shows a germline mismatch at one end, possibly a read error. The rearrangement uses TRBV25-1 and TRBJ2-5; 10 bases are a match to TRBD1. The CDR3 contains 14 residues. CDR1 and CDR2 from the germline V gene are MGHDK and SYGVNS. The CDR3 nucleotides are TGTGCCAGCAGTGAGGACAGGGGGGTAGAGACCCAGAACTTC. Protein: CASSEDRGVETQNF. The full variable domain, its missing parts supplied by reference TRBV25-1 and TRBJ2-5, is EADIYQTPRYLVIGTGKKITLECSQTMGHDKMYWYQQDPGMELHLIHYSYGVNSTEKGDLSSESTVSRIRTEHFPLTLESARPSHTSQYLCASSEDRGVETQNFGPGTRLLVL.

V usage is TRBV10-3 and J usage is TRBJ2-5, with 12 positions matching TRBD2. Trimming cost V 6 bases and J 5 bases; bases outside gene matches: 16. Germline V CDR1 and CDR2: ENHRY, SYGVKD. This CDR3 has 18 amino acids. The chain's CDR3 is CAIRATGGGTSGLETQYF. The CDR3 DNA is TGTGCCATCAGGGCTACAGGGGGAGGGACTAGCGGGCTGGAGACCCAGTACTTC.

This clonotype was picked up many times. J is TRBJ2-7 and V is TRBV7-8; 8 bases fit TRBD1. The germline V gene has CDR1 SGHVS and CDR2 FQNEAQ. The CDR3 length is 13 residues. The trim removed 6 bases at V and 8 bases at J, leaving 9 bases unmatched. As DNA, the CDR3 is TGTGCCAGCAGTCTCCCCGGACAGGGCAAGCAGTACTTC. Encoded protein: CASSLPGQGKQYF.